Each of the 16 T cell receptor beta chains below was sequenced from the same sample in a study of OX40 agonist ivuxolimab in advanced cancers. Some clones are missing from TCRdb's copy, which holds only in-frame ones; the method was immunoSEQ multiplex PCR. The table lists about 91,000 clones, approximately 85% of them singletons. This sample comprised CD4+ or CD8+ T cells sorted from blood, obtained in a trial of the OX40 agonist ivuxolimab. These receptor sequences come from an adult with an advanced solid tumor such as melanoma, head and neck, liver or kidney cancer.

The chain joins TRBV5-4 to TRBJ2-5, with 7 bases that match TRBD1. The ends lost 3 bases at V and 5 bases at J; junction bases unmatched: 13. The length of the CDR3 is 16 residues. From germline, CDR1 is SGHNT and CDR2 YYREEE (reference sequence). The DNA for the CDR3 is TGTGCCAGCAGCTCTGGGGGTACAGGGGCGACGGAGACCCAGTACTTC. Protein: CASSSGGTGATETQYF.

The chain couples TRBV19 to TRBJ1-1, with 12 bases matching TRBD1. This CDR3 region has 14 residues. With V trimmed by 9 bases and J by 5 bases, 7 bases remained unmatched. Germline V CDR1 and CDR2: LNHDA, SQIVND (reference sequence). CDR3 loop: CASPGQGAGTEAFF. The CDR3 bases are TGTGCCAGCCCGGGACAGGGGGCAGGTACTGAAGCTTTCTTT.

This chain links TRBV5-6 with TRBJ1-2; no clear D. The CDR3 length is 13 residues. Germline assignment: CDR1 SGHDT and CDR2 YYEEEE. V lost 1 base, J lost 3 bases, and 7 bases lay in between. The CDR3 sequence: CASSLWGDYGYTF. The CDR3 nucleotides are TGTGCCAGCAGCTTGTGGGGAGACTATGGCTACACCTTC.

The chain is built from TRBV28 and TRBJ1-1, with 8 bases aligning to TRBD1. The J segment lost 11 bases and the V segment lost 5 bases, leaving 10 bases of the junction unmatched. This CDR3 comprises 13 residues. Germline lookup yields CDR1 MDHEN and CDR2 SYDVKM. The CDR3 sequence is CASSPGQGGSAFF. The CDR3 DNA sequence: TGTGCCAGCAGTCCCGGACAGGGAGGGTCGGCTTTCTTT.

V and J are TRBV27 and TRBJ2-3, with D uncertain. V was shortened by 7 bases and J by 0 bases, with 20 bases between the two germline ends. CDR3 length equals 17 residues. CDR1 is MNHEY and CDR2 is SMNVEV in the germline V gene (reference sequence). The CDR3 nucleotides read TGTGCCAGCATACAGTCGCGGTCGGGTTCTAGCACAGATACGCAGTATTTT. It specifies CASIQSRSGSSTDTQYF.

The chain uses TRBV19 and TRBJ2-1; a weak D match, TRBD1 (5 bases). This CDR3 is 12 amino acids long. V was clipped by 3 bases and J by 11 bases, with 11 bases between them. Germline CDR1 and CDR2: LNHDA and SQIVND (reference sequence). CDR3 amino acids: CASSIDSQKQFF. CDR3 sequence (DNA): TGTGCCAGTAGTATCGACAGCCAAAAGCAGTTCTTC.

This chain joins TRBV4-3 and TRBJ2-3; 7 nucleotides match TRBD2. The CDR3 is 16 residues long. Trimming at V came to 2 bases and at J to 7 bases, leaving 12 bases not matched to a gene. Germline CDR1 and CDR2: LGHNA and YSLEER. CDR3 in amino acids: CASSQNPSGDVHTQYF. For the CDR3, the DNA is TGCGCCAGCAGCCAAAATCCGAGCGGGGACGTTCATACGCAGTATTTT.

CDR3 sequence reads: CASSLLQGLNQPQHF. CDR3 DNA sequence: TGTGCCAGCAGTTTACTACAGGGACTCAATCAGCCCCAGCATTTT. V usage is TRBV28 and J usage is TRBJ1-5; TRBD1 might be the D (6 bases). Germline assignment: CDR1 MDHEN and CDR2 SYDVKM. This CDR3 region has 15 residues. V was shortened by 2 bases and J by 3 bases, with 11 bases between the two germline ends.

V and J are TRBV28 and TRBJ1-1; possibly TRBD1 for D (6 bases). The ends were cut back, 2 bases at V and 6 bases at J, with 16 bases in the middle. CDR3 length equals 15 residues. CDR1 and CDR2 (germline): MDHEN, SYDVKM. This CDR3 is CASSLIGTTNPEAFF. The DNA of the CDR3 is TGTGCCAGCAGTTTAATCGGGACAACAAACCCTGAAGCTTTCTTT.

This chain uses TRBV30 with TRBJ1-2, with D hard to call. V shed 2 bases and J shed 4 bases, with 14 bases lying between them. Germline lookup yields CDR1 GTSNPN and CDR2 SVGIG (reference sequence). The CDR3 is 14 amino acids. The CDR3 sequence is CAWSSGPTFYGYTF. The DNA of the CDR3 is TGTGCCTGGAGTTCGGGTCCCACTTTCTATGGCTACACCTTC.

The DNA of the CDR3 is TGTGCCAGCAGGTGGCCATACTATGGCTACACCTTC. Translation: CASRWPYYGYTF. The chain is built from TRBV9 and TRBJ1-2; D unclear. CDR3 length: 12 amino acids. Trimming took off 5 bases at V and 3 bases at J, with 8 bases between the two ends. Germline CDR1 is SGDLS and CDR2 is YYNGEE.

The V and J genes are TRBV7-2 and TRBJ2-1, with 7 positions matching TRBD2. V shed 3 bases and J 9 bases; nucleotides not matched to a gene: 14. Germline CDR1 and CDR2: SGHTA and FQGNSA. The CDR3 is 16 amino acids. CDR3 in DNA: TGTGCCAGCAGCTTGCTTAGGACTAGTTCTGGGGCTGAGCAGTTCTTC. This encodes CASSLLRTSSGAEQFF.

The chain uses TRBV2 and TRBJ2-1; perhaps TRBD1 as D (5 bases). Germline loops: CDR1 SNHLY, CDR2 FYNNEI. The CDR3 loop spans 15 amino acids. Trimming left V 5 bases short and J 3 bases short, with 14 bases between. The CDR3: CASSLLRAIYNEQFF. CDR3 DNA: TGTGCCAGCAGTCTCCTCAGGGCCATCTACAATGAGCAGTTCTTC.

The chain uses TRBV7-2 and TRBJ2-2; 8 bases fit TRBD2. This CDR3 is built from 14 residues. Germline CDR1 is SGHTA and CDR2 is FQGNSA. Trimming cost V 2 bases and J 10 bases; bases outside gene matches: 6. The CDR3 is CASSLLAGRVELFF. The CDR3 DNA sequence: TGTGCCAGCAGCTTATTAGCGGGAAGGGTGGAGCTGTTTTTT.

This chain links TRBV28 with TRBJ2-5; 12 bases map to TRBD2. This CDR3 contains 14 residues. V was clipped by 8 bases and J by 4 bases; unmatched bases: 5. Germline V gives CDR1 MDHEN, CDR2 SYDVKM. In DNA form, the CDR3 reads TGTGCCAGCCGACTAGCGGGAGACCGAGAGACCCAGTACTTC. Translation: CASRLAGDRETQYF.

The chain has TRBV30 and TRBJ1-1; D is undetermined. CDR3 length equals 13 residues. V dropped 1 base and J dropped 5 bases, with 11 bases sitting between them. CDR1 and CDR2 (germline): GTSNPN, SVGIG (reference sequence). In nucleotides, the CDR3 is TGTGCCTGGAGTGGAGGACGGGGAACTGAAGCTTTCTTT. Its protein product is CAWSGGRGTEAFF.